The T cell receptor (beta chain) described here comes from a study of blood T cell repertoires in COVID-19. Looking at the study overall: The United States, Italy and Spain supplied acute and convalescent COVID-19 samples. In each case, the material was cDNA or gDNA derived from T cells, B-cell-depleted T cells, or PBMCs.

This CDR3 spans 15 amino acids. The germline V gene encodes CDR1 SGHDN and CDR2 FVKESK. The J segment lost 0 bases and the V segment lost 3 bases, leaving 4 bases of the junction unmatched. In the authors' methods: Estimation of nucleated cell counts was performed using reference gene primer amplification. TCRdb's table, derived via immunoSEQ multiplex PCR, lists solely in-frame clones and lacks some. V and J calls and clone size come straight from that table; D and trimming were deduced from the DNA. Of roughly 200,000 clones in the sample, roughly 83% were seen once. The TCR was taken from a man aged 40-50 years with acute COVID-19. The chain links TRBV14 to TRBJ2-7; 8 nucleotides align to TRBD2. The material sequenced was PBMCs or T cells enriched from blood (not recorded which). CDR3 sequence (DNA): TGTGCCAGCAGCCAGGGACTAGTCAGCTCCTACGAGCAGTACTTC. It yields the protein CASSQGLVSSYEQYF.